Shown below are 11 T cell receptor beta chains from a single sample sequenced in a study of Ad26.COV2.S vaccination and SARS-CoV-2 variants (dated by TCRdb to the early 2020s). Read against the paper, the sample's time point label means: individuals recovered from natural SARS-CoV-2 infection. Libraries were made using the immunoSEQ multiplex PCR assay. The source is immuneACCESS, and TCRdb retained only in-frame sequences with V and J called. Part of the clones is not carried over; for the studies checked, unresolved V genes explain less than half of this, and the remainder is unexplained. This sample has over 90,000 clones in its table, and about three quarters of those were observed once. Roughly 17% of the sample comes from the top ten. Sample: peripheral blood, taken after recovery from COVID-19. The receptors stem from a human donor who had recovered from COVID-19.

This clone was seen only a few times. The gene calls are TRBV27 and TRBJ1-6, with D unresolved. V gave up 2 bases and J gave up 1 base, with 6 bases separating them. The CDR3 consists of 15 residues. Per the germline V gene, CDR1 is MNHEY and CDR2 is SMNVEV (reference sequence). In DNA form, the CDR3 reads TGTGCCAGCAGTTTAGACTGGTCCTATAATTCACCCCTCCACTTT. As protein: CASSLDWSYNSPLHF.

This chain joins TRBV6-5 and TRBJ2-7; D may correspond to TRBD1 or TRBD2 (5 bases each). The CDR3 covers 14 residues. The V end lost 2 bases, the J end lost 7 bases, and 15 bases lay between the germline ends. From germline, CDR1 is MNHEY and CDR2 SVGAGI. CDR3 sequence (DNA): TGTGCCAGCAGTTACAGGGACCCGAGAAGGGAGCAGTACTTC. The encoded protein is CASSYRDPRREQYF.

The rearrangement links TRBV7-9 to TRBJ2-2; either TRBD1 or TRBD2 may fit D (5 bases each). The CDR3 contains 15 residues. Germline CDR1 and CDR2: SEHNR and FQNEAQ (reference sequence). Between the trimmed V and J ends, which lost 3 bases and 0 bases, there was a span of 8 bases. CDR3 loop: CASSFGDPNTGELFF. As DNA, the CDR3 is TGTGCCAGCAGCTTCGGGGACCCGAACACCGGGGAGCTGTTTTTT.

The chain is built from TRBV11-2 and TRBJ1-1; weak D call: TRBD1 (5 bases). From germline, CDR1 is SGHAT and CDR2 FQNNGV. CDR3 size: 13 residues. Trimming took off 8 bases at V and 5 bases at J, with 15 bases between the two ends. CDR3 coding DNA: TGTGCCAGCGGCCGACAGACGGATACTGAAGCTTTCTTT. Protein product: CASGRQTDTEAFF. Variable domain in full (rest from reference TRBV11-2 and TRBJ1-1): EAGVAQSPRYKIIEKRQSVAFWCNPISGHATLYWYQQILGQGPKLLIQFQNNGVVDDSQLPKDRFSAERLKGVDSTLKIQPAKLEDSAVYLCASGRQTDTEAFFGQGTRLTVV.

The chain recombines TRBV7-3 with TRBJ2-7; either TRBD1 or TRBD2 may supply D (5 bases each). The CDR3 extends over 14 amino acids. Germline loops: CDR1 SGHTA, CDR2 FQGTGA. V lost 3 bases and J lost 6, with 15 bases in between. The chain's CDR3 is CASSFGTRDGEQYF. DNA for the CDR3: TGTGCCAGCAGCTTCGGGACCAGGGATGGCGAGCAGTACTTC.

The V call is TRBV30, the J call TRBJ1-2; no clear D gene. The V gene's germline CDR1 is GTSNPN and CDR2 SVGIG (reference sequence). The CDR3 is 13 residues long. Trimming stripped 3 bases from V and 2 bases from J, with 10 bases between. The CDR3 sequence: CAWRISTNYGYTF. The DNA of the CDR3 is TGTGCCTGGAGGATCAGTACAAACTATGGCTACACCTTC.

The gene calls are TRBV27 and TRBJ2-4; 7 bases are shared with TRBD2. CDR1 and CDR2 from the germline V gene are MNHEY and SMNVEV (reference sequence). After removal of 5 bases from V and 4 bases from J, the junction contained 5 bases not matched to a gene. The CDR3 covers 14 residues. The CDR3 sequence is CASSTRDYKNIQYF. CDR3 nucleotides: TGTGCCAGCAGTACAAGGGACTATAAAAACATTCAGTACTTC.

The gene calls are TRBV7-3 and TRBJ1-4; 8 nucleotides match TRBD1. V was clipped by 5 bases and J by 8 bases; unmatched bases: 7. CDR1 SGHTA and CDR2 FQGTGA come from the germline V gene. There are 14 residues in the CDR3. Written as DNA, the CDR3 is TGTGCCAGCAGCCCGTACAGGGGGAGGGAAAAACTGTTTTTT. Protein product: CASSPYRGREKLFF.

J is TRBJ2-1 and V is TRBV5-1; a possible D gene is TRBD1 (7 bases). The CDR3 runs to 17 residues. Germline assignment: CDR1 SGHRS and CDR2 YFSETQ. V was cut by 6 bases and J by 1 base, with 20 bases left in between. CDR3 DNA sequence: TGCGCCAGCAACCGCGGGGTAGGGGGCGGTTCCTACAATGAGCAGTTCTTC. As protein: CASNRGVGGGSYNEQFF.

V and J are TRBV29-1 and TRBJ2-7; D remains unclear. Germline CDR1 reads SQVTM; CDR2 reads ANQGSEA. This CDR3 has 13 residues. V lost 4 bases and J 0 bases, leaving 10 bases between the germline ends. This CDR3 reads CSVATLYSYEQYF. The CDR3 coding sequence is TGCAGCGTTGCCACTCTTTACTCCTACGAGCAGTACTTC.

This clone appeared a single time. The chain couples TRBV7-2 to TRBJ2-5; D is unresolved. The CDR3 runs 10 residues. Germline V gene sequence: CDR1 SGHTA, CDR2 FQGNSA. The germline V and J ends were trimmed by 4 bases and 4 bases, with 1 base remaining between them. The CDR3, as DNA: TGTGCCAGCAGCTCAGAGACCCAGTACTTC. Its translation: CASSSETQYF.